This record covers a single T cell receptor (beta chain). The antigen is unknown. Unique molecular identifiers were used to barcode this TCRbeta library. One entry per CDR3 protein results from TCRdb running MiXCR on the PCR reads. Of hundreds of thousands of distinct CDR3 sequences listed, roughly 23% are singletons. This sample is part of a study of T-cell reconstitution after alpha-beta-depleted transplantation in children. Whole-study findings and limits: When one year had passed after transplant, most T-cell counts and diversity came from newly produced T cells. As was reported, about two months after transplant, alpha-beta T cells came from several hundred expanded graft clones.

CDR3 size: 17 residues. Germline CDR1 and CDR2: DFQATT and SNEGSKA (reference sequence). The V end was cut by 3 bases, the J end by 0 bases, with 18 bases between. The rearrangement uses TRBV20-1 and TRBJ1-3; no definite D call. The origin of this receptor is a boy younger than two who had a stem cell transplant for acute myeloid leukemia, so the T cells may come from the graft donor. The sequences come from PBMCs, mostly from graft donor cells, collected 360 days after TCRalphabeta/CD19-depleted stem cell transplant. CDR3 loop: CSARPGIQPFSGNTIYF. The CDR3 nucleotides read TGCAGTGCTAGGCCAGGCATACAACCCTTCTCTGGAAACACCATATATTTT.